The rows below give T cell receptor beta chains drawn from one sample of a study of T-cell memory formation after mild COVID-19. One entry per CDR3 protein results from TCRdb running MiXCR on the 5' RACE reads. The repertoire has roughly 200,000 distinct CDR3 sequences, about a sixth of them found once; the top ten carry around 1.9%. Sequencing was carried out using PBMCs or a T cell subset sorted from them (not recorded which). Receptors originate from an adult woman who had mild COVID-19 (a few samples of this study predate the infection). Cell type and time point are not known. Both conserved end residues are part of each CDR3. D genes are given only for firm matches. Size is stated for part of the rows, as once, few or many counts, or as a class when the clone is expanded.

V,size,J,D,CDR3,DNA
TRBV18,.,TRBJ1-1,.,CASSQRGQPTEAFF,TGTGCCAGCTCACAACGCGGACAGCCCACTGAAGCTTTCTTT
TRBV28,.,TRBJ2-7,TRBD2,CASSLRREIYEQYF,TGTGCCAGCAGTTTAAGGCGGGAGATTTACGAGCAGTACTTC
TRBV5-1,.,TRBJ1-1,TRBD1,CASSSHRGSGTEAFF,TGCGCCAGCAGCTCCCACAGGGGGTCGGGGACTGAAGCTTTCTTT
TRBV5-1,few,TRBJ2-1,TRBD2,CASSYGTSGNDEQFF,TGCGCCAGCAGCTACGGGACTAGCGGGAACGATGAGCAGTTCTTC
TRBV7-9,.,TRBJ1-1,.,CASSLMGTVEAFF,TGTGCCAGCAGCTTAATGGGGACTGTTGAAGCTTTCTTT
TRBV12-3/TRBV12-4,few,TRBJ1-2,.,CASSGSSRAYGYTF,TGTGCCAGCAGTGGAAGTAGCAGGGCCTATGGCTACACCTTC
TRBV4-1,.,TRBJ2-1,.,CASSQDGGTYNGQFF,TGCGCCAGCAGCCAAGATGGCGGGACCTACAATGGGCAGTTCTTC
TRBV29-1,.,TRBJ2-2,.,CSVEFPARVRPYTGELFF,TGCAGCGTTGAATTTCCAGCGCGGGTCCGACCATACACCGGGGAGCTGTTTTTT
TRBV9,once,TRBJ1-1,.,CASSAQGPMNTEAFF,TGTGCCAGCAGCGCGCAGGGTCCCATGAACACTGAAGCTTTCTTT
TRBV20-1,.,TRBJ1-3,TRBD1,CSARQIWDRRLLGNTIYF,TGCAGTGCTAGACAGATCTGGGACAGGCGCCTCTTGGGAAACACCATATATTTT
TRBV5-1,.,TRBJ2-5,.,CASSWRFQTAQETQYF,TGCGCCAGCAGCTGGCGTTTTCAGACAGCCCAAGAGACCCAGTACTTC
TRBV7-3,few,TRBJ2-4,TRBD2,CASSTYGGWIQYF,TGTGCCAGCAGCACTTACGGGGGGTGGATTCAGTACTTC
TRBV9,.,TRBJ2-4,.,CASSVAGGWNIQYF,TGTGCCAGCAGCGTAGCCGGGGGATGGAACATTCAGTACTTC
TRBV11-2,few,TRBJ2-3,.,CASSPSRPVPTDTQYF,TGTGCCAGCAGCCCTAGTCGTCCGGTACCCACAGATACGCAGTATTTT
TRBV19,.,TRBJ1-4,.,CASTLGRQNEKLFF,TGTGCCAGTACCCTAGGTCGACAGAATGAAAAACTGTTTTTT
TRBV24-1,.,TRBJ2-3,TRBD2,CATSDPGTSGADTQYF,TGTGCCACCAGTGATCCCGGGACCAGCGGGGCAGATACGCAGTATTTT
TRBV18,.,TRBJ2-7,.,CASSAGQLYEQYF,TGTGCCAGCTCGGCGGGACAGCTCTACGAGCAGTACTTC
TRBV4-1,.,TRBJ2-7,TRBD2,CASSQDWSGGYYEQYF,TGCGCCAGCAGCCAAGATTGGAGCGGGGGGTACTACGAGCAGTACTTC
TRBV11-3,.,TRBJ2-2,.,CASSLERTGELFF,TGTGCCAGCAGCTTAGAACGGACCGGGGAGCTGTTTTTT
TRBV10-3,many,TRBJ2-7,.,CAISESPGISYEQYF,TGTGCCATCAGTGAGTCCCCAGGGATATCCTACGAGCAGTACTTC
TRBV12-5,few,TRBJ1-1,.,CASGLVLHGGLDTEAFF,TGTGCTAGTGGTTTGGTACTCCATGGGGGATTGGACACTGAAGCTTTCTTT
TRBV9,few,TRBJ2-7,TRBD2,CASSVGLAGGPYEQYF,TGTGCCAGCAGCGTAGGACTAGCGGGAGGTCCCTACGAGCAGTACTTC
TRBV7-3,.,TRBJ2-1,TRBD2,CASSLRLAGVKDEQFF,TGTGCCAGCAGCTTAAGACTAGCGGGAGTTAAGGATGAGCAGTTCTTC
TRBV24-1,.,TRBJ1-2,TRBD1,CATSDSGQGRSGYTF,TGTGCCACCAGTGACTCAGGACAGGGTCGATCTGGCTACACCTTC
TRBV5-1,few,TRBJ2-3,TRBD2,CASSTAGGTDTQYF,TGCGCCAGCAGCACAGCGGGGGGCACAGATACGCAGTATTTT
TRBV5-5,few,TRBJ2-3,TRBD1,CASSGKTGFSTDTQYF,TGTGCCAGCAGCGGGAAGACAGGGTTTAGCACAGATACGCAGTATTTT
TRBV11-3,few,TRBJ2-7,.,CASPPETPDSSYEQYF,TGTGCCAGCCCTCCCGAGACGCCGGACAGCTCCTACGAGCAGTACTTC
TRBV29-1,many,TRBJ2-7,TRBD2,CSAGEGSYEQYF,TGCAGCGCCGGGGAGGGTTCCTACGAGCAGTACTTC
TRBV12-3/TRBV12-4,few,TRBJ2-1,TRBD2,CASSPHPAGGPWNEQFF,TGTGCCAGCAGTCCTCACCCGGCGGGGGGCCCGTGGAATGAGCAGTTCTTC
TRBV4-2,few,TRBJ1-4,.,CASSPSARDPEKELFF,TGTGCCAGCAGCCCATCAGCACGGGACCCCGAGAAAGAACTGTTTTTT
TRBV18,few,TRBJ1-2,.,CASSPLVGYGYTF,TGTGCCAGCTCACCACTCGTCGGCTATGGCTACACCTTC
TRBV7-3,many,TRBJ2-5,.,CASSLTGTGETQYF,TGTGCCAGCAGCTTAACGGGGACCGGGGAGACCCAGTACTTC
TRBV20-1,few,TRBJ2-3,TRBD2,CSAERLAGSTDTQYF,TGCAGTGCCGAGAGACTAGCGGGTAGCACAGATACGCAGTATTTT
TRBV11-1,.,TRBJ2-1,TRBD2,CASSSQAGGYNEQFF,TGTGCCAGCAGCTCTCAAGCGGGGGGTTACAATGAGCAGTTCTTC
TRBV5-1,few,TRBJ1-4,.,CASSFGTTNEKLFF,TGCGCCAGCAGCTTCGGGACAACTAATGAAAAACTGTTTTTT
TRBV11-2,.,TRBJ2-3,TRBD2,CASSLHASGSTDTQYF,TGTGCCAGCAGCTTACATGCTAGCGGGAGCACAGATACGCAGTATTTT
TRBV7-2,many,TRBJ1-4,.,CASSKSGRNEKLFF,TGTGCCAGCAGCAAAAGCGGCAGAAATGAAAAACTGTTTTTT
TRBV20-1,.,TRBJ2-1,.,CSARAGSSSYNEQFF,TGCAGTGCTAGGGCAGGGTCGAGCTCCTACAATGAGCAGTTCTTC
TRBV6-6,.,TRBJ2-7,TRBD1,CASSYYQGANYEQYF,TGTGCCAGCAGTTACTATCAGGGGGCGAACTACGAGCAGTACTTC
TRBV24-1,many,TRBJ2-5,TRBD1,CATSGAGGETQYF,TGTGCCACCAGTGGGGCAGGGGGCGAGACCCAGTACTTC
TRBV4-2,.,TRBJ2-1,TRBD2,CASSSGTSGNNEQFF,TGTGCCAGCTCCAGTGGGACTAGCGGGAACAATGAGCAGTTCTTC
TRBV7-9,few,TRBJ2-7,.,CASSSRAGEQYF,TGTGCCAGCAGCTCCCGTGCTGGGGAGCAGTACTTC
TRBV4-1,.,TRBJ2-5,TRBD2,CASSQVGLARETQYF,TGCGCCAGCAGCCAAGTGGGACTAGCGAGGGAGACCCAGTACTTC
TRBV5-1,few,TRBJ2-3,.,CASSGDRRDTQYF,TGCGCCAGCAGCGGTGACAGGCGAGATACGCAGTATTTT
TRBV2,.,TRBJ1-2,.,CASSEGKNPYYGYTF,TGTGCCAGCAGTGAAGGGAAGAATCCCTACTATGGCTACACCTTC
TRBV6-1,.,TRBJ1-1,TRBD1,CASRDRGLSNTEAFF,TGTGCCAGCCGGGACAGGGGCCTGTCGAACACTGAAGCTTTCTTT
TRBV7-3,many,TRBJ2-3,.,CASSSENSDTQYF,TGTGCCAGCAGCTCAGAAAACTCAGATACGCAGTATTTT
TRBV15,.,TRBJ2-3,TRBD1,CATSPGDRGTDTQYF,TGTGCCACCTCCCCGGGGGACAGGGGAACAGATACGCAGTATTTT
TRBV25-1,.,TRBJ1-6,.,CASSEWGSSYNSPLHF,TGTGCCAGCAGTGAATGGGGGAGCTCCTATAATTCACCCCTCCACTTT
TRBV7-7,few,TRBJ2-7,TRBD1,CASSLGDRGGSYEQYF,TGTGCTAGCAGCTTAGGGGACAGGGGCGGCTCCTACGAGCAGTACTTC
TRBV19,few,TRBJ2-1,.,CASRSSNDNEQFF,TGTGCCAGTAGATCGAGCAACGACAATGAGCAGTTCTTC
TRBV20-1,few,TRBJ1-2,TRBD1,CRAQRGPYGYTF,TGCAGAGCCCAAAGGGGGCCTTATGGCTACACCTTC
TRBV6-2/TRBV6-3,few,TRBJ2-3,.,CASSYGGSTDTQYF,TGTGCCAGCAGTTACGGGGGTAGCACAGATACGCAGTATTTT
TRBV11-3,.,TRBJ2-2,TRBD1,CASSFTGTGSGELFF,TGTGCCAGCAGCTTTACCGGGACAGGGTCCGGGGAGCTGTTTTTT